This TCR beta chain was retrieved from a study of blood T cell repertoires in COVID-19 (dated by TCRdb to 2018 to 2021). About the investigation overall: Samples from collaborators originated in the United States, Italy and Spain and spanned both the acute and convalescent phases of COVID-19. The material from the prospective study consisted of cDNA or gDNA derived from T cells, B-cell-depleted T cells, or PBMCs. Deeply sampled blood TCRbeta repertoires from subjects exposed to, actively infected with, or recovered from COVID-19 were included in the dataset. A freely available public database, intended as a resource for researchers studying the immune response to SARS-CoV-2, is where the repertoires were released. The samples were drawn from two sources: the first 160 participants of the ongoing ImmuneRACE study, and 1,000 to 1,500 subjects contributed by 6 global collaborators. The sample metadata nearly always contained a de-identified subject ID, COVID-19 status, age in years and sex. HLA class I and class II types, where available, came from metadata supplied by the sample provider rather than from assay-based typing. General study outcomes and caveats: The quantity of clinical and demographic metadata differed by source and by participant and was supplied without curation.

Its CDR3 holds 14 amino acids, cysteine through phenylalanine. Solely the CDR3 DNA is kept, with 42 bases framed from the first base. V lost 0 bases and J lost 5 bases; the stretch between them is 6 bases long. According to the germline V gene, CDR1 reads SGHRS and CDR2 reads YFSETQ. Concerning this clone itself: Its binding antigen is unknown. No base-level quality is on record; no much larger clone is a single base apart.

TCRbeta CDR3 regions were amplified from genomic DNA using the immunoSEQ Assay, a bias-controlled multiplex PCR. The study's own analysis went as follows. Within the assay, amplification of reference gene primers was used to estimate how many nucleated cells each sample contained. To quantify the absolute abundance of each unique TCRbeta CDR3 rearrangement, sequence reads were collapsed and filtered. For each sample, productive Simpson clonality was calculated by taking the square root of Simpson's diversity index across productive rearrangements. TCRdb stores this immuneACCESS table with in-frame sequences only. Part of the clones is absent; in the studies checked, under half of the shortfall reflects unresolved V genes, and no reason is known for the rest. Clone size and V and J calls were adopted from that table, with D and trimming inferred from the DNA. The sample includes about 130,000 clones, with approximately 81% observed a single time. The ten largest clones capture roughly 9.1% of the sample.

Each collaborating institution followed its own protocols to collect whole blood in K2EDTA tubes. For TCRbeta analysis, collaborators shipped samples in one of three forms: frozen whole blood, isolated PBMCs, or DNA extracted from either of those sample types. The rearrangement joined TRBV5-1 to TRBJ1-6, with the identity of the D gene unclear. Material for sequencing was peripheral blood. The source is a woman aged 55 to 70 with active or convalescent COVID-19. The CDR3 protein is CASSLAPDNSPLHF. The sequenced DNA is TGCGCCAGCAGCTTGGCTCCGGATAATTCACCCCTCCACTTT.